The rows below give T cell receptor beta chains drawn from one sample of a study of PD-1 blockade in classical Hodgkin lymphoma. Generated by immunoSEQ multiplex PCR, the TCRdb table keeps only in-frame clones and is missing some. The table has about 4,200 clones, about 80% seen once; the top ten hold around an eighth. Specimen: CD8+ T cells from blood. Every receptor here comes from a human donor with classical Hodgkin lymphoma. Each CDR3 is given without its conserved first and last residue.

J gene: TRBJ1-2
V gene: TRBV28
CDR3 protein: ASRTTREYYGYT

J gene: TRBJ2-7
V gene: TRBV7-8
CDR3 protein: ASSLTENAYEQY

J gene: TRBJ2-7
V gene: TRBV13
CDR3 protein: ASSQLSASGRAHEQY

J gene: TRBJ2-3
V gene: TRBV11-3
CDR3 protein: ASSLEIYTDTQY

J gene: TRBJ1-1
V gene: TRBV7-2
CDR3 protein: ASSFTGANTEAF

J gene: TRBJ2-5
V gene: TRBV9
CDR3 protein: ASSAAGTSGSQETQY

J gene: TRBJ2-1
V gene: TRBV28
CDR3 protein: ASSLSLAGVDL

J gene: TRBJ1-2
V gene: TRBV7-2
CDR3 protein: ASSPTRDGNYGYT

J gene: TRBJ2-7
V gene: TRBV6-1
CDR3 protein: ASRFSSSYEQY

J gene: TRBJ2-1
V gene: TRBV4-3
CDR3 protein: ASSQTVNSYNEQF

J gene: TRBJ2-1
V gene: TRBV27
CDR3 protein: ASRTGTNYNEQF

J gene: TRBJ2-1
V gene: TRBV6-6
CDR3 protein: ASSFELGNEQF

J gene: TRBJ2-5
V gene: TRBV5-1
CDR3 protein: ASSLGPFIQGETQY

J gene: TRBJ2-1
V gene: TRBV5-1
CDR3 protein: ASSLGFSIGDEQF

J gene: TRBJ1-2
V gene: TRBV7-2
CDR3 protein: ASSHGMGGGYT

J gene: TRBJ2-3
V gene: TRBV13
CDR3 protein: ASSTGASRDTQY

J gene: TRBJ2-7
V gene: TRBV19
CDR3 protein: ASSILFRYEQY